The source of this TCR beta chain is a study of blood T cell repertoires in COVID-19. About the study: Sample material is recorded as cDNA or gDNA derived from T cells, B-cell-depleted T cells, or PBMCs.

This clone was found once. CDR1 and CDR2 from the germline V gene are SNHLY and FYNNEI. V lost 7 bases, J lost 0 bases, and 9 bases lay in between. The CDR3 is 14 residues long. Original analysis: By means of reference gene primer amplification, nucleated cell counts were estimated. TCRdb's table, derived via immunoSEQ multiplex PCR, lists solely in-frame clones and lacks some. The DNA gave D and trimming, while V, J and clone size come from that table. This table holds tens of thousands of clones, roughly 88% found once. This clonotype was sampled from a man in his sixties with acute or convalescent COVID-19. The genes are TRBV2 and TRBJ1-4, with no clear D. Sequencing used peripheral blood. The CDR3 DNA is TGTGCCAGCATTGTGGGCACAACTAATGAAAAACTGTTTTTT. Translated: CASIVGTTNEKLFF.